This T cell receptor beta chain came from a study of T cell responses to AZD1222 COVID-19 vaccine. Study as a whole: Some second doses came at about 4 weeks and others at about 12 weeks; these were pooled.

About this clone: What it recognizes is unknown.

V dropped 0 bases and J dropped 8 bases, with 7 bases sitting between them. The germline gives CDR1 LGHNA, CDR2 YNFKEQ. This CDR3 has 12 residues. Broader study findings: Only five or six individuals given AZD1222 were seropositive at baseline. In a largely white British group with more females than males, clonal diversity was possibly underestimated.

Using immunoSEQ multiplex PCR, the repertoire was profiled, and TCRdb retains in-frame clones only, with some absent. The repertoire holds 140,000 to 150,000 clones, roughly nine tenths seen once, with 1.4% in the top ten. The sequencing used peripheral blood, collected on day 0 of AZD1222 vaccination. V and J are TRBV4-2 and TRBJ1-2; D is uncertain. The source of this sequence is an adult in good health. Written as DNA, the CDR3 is TGTGCCAGCAGCCAAGAGGTGGAGGGCTACACCTTC. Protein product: CASSQEVEGYTF.